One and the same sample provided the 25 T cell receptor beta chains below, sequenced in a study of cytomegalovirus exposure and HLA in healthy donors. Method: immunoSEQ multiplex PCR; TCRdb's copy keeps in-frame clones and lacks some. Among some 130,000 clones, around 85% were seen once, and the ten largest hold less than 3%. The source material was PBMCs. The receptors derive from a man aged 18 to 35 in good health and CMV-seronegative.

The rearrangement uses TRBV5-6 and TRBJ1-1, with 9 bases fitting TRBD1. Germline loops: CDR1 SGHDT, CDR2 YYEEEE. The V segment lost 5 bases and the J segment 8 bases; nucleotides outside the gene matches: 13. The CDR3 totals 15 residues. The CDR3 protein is CASSPRGQGALEAFF. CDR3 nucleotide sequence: TGTGCCAGCAGTCCCCGGGGACAGGGAGCTTTAGAAGCTTTCTTT.

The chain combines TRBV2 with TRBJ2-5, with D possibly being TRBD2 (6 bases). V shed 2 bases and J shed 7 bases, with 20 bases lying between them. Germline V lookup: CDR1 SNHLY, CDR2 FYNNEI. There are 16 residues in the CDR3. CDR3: CASSEWNLGGWGTQYF. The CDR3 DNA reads TGTGCCAGCAGTGAATGGAACTTGGGGGGTTGGGGGACCCAGTACTTC.

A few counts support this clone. For the CDR3, the DNA is TGTGCCATCAGGATACTAGCGGGGGGTCTACCCAACACCGGGGAGCTGTTTTTT. Residues: CAIRILAGGLPNTGELFF. The chain carries TRBV10-3 and TRBJ2-2; 12 bases agree with TRBD2. The CDR3 is 18 residues long. Trimming took 6 bases from V and 2 from J; bases not matched to a gene: 10. The germline CDR1 and CDR2 sequences are ENHRY and SYGVKD.

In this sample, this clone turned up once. This chain's CDR3 is CASSRLAGGQETQYF. The CDR3 region has the DNA TGTGCCAGCAGCCGACTAGCGGGGGGGCAAGAGACCCAGTACTTC. The chain joins TRBV6-1 to TRBJ2-5, with TRBD2 matching 14 bases. Germline V gives CDR1 MNHNS, CDR2 SASEGT. V trimming: 6 bases; J trimming: 2 bases; junction bases outside the gene matches: 2. This CDR3 contains 15 residues.

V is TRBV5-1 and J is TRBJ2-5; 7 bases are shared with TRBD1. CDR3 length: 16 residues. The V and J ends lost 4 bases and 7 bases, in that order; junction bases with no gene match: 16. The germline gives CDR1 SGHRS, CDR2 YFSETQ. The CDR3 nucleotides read TGCGCCAGCAGCCAGATAGAGGACAGGTCTGGGGGGACCCAGTACTTC. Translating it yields CASSQIEDRSGGTQYF.

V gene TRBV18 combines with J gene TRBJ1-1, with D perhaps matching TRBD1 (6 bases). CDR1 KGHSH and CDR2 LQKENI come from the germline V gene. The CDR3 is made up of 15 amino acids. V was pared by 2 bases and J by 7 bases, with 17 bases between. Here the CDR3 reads CASSPRGTPEIEAFF. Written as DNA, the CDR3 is TGTGCCAGCTCACCAAGAGGGACACCTGAGATTGAAGCTTTCTTT.

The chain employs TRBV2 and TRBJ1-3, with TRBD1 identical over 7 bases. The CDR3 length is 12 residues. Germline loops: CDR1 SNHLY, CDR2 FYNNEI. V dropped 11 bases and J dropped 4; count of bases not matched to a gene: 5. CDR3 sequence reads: CAGRQGGNTIYF. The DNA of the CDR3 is TGTGCCGGTCGACAGGGAGGAAACACCATATATTTT. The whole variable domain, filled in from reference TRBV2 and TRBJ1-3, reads EPEVTQTPSHQVTQMGQEVILRCVPISNHLYFYWYRQILGQKVEFLVSFYNNEISEKSEIFDDQFSVERPDGSNFTLKIRSTKLEDSAMYFCAGRQGGNTIYFGEGSWLTVV.

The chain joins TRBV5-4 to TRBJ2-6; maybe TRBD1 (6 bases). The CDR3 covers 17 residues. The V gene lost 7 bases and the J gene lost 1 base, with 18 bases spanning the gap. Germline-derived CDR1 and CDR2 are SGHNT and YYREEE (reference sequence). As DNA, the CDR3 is TGTGCCAGCCACTCCGGAACAGGGTCATCTGGGGCCAACGTCCTGACTTTC. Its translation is CASHSGTGSSGANVLTF.

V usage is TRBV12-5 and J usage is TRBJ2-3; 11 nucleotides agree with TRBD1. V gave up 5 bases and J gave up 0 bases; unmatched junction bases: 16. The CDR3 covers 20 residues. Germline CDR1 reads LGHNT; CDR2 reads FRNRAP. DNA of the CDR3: TGTGCTAGTGGTACTCCGGGACAGGGGGTACTTGGCGGGAGCACAGATACGCAGTATTTT. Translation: CASGTPGQGVLGGSTDTQYF.

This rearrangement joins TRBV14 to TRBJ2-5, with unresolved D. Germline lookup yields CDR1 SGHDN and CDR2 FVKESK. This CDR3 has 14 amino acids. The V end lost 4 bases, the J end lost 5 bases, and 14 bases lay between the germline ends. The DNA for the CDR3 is TGTGCCAGCAGCCCTAGGCCGGGTCGGGAGACCCAGTACTTC. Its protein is CASSPRPGRETQYF. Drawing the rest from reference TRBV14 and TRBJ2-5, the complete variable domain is EAGVTQFPSHSVIEKGQTVTLRCDPISGHDNLYWYRRVMGKEIKFLLHFVKESKQDESGMPNNRFLAERTGGTYSTLKVQPAELEDSGVYFCASSPRPGRETQYFGPGTRLLVL.

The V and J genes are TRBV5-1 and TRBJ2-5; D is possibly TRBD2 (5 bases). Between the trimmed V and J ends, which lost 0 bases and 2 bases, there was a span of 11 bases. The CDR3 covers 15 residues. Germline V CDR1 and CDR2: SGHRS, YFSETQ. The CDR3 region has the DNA TGCGCCAGCAGCTTGGTTCTTCGGGAACAAGAGACCCAGTACTTC. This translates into CASSLVLREQETQYF.

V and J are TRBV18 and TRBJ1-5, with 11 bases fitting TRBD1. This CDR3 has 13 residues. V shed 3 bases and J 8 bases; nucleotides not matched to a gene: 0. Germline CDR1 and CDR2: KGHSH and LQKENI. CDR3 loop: CASSPGQGEPQHF. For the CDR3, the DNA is TGTGCCAGCTCACCGGGACAGGGGGAGCCCCAGCATTTT.

In nucleotides, the CDR3 is TGTGCCAGCAGACCCGGGACTAGCGGGGTTTTACAAGAGACCCAGTACTTC. It encodes CASRPGTSGVLQETQYF. The chain couples TRBV7-8 to TRBJ2-5, with 13 bases matching TRBD2. This CDR3 is 17 amino acids long. The germline gives CDR1 SGHVS, CDR2 FQNEAQ. Trimming took 6 bases from V and 2 from J; bases not matched to a gene: 9.

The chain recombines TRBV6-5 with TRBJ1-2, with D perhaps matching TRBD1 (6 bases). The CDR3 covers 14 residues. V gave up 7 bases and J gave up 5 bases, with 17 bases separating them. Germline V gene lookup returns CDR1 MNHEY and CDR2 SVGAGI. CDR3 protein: CASKREQRGYGYTF. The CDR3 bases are TGTGCCAGCAAAAGGGAGCAAAGGGGGTATGGCTACACCTTC.

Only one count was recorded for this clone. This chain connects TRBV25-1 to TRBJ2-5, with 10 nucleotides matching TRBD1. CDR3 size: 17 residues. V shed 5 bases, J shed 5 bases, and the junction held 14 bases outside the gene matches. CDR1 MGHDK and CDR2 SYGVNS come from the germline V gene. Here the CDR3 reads CASSNREGQGWWETQYF. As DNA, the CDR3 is TGTGCCAGCAGTAATAGAGAGGGACAGGGGTGGTGGGAGACCCAGTACTTC.

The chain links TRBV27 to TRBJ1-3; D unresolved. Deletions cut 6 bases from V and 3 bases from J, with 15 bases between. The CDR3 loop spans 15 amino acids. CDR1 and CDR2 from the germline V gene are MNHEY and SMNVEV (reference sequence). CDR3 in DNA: TGTGCCAGCAGCCGAACTGGGCCCCTTGGAAACACCATATATTTT. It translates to CASSRTGPLGNTIYF.

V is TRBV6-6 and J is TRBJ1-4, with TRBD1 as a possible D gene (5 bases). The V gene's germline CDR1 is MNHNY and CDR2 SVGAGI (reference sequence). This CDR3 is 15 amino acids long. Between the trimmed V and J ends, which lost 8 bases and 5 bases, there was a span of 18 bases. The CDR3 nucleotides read TGTGCCAGCGGAAACGCGCAGGGAAGAAATGAAAAACTGTTTTTT. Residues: CASGNAQGRNEKLFF.

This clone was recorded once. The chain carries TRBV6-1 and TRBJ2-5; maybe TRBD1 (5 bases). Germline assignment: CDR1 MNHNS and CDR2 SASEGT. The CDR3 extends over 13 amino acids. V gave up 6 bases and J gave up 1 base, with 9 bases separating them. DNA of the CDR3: TGTGCCAGCAGCCGACAGACCCAAGAGACCCAGTACTTC. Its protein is CASSRQTQETQYF.

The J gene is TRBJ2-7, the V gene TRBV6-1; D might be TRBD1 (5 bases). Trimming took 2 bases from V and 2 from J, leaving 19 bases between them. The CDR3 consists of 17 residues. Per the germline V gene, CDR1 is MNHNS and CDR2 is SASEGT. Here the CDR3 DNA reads TGTGCCAGCAGTGAAACCGTAGCAGGGATCCATCCCTACGAGCAGTACTTC. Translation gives CASSETVAGIHPYEQYF.

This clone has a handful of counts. CDR3: CASRGTSLYEQYF. CDR3 in DNA: TGTGCCAGCCGCGGGACTAGTCTCTACGAGCAGTACTTC. The V call is TRBV6-1, the J call TRBJ2-7; 8 bases are shared with TRBD2. Germline CDR1 MNHNS, CDR2 SASEGT. The length of the CDR3 is 13 residues. J was trimmed by 3 bases and V by 8 bases; bases with no gene match: 6.

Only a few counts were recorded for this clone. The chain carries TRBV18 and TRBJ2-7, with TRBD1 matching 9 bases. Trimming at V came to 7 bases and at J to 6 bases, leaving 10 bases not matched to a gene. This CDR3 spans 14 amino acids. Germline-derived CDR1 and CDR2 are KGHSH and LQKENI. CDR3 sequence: CASFSGTGPGEQYF. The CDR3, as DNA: TGTGCCAGCTTCTCCGGGACAGGGCCAGGCGAGCAGTACTTC.

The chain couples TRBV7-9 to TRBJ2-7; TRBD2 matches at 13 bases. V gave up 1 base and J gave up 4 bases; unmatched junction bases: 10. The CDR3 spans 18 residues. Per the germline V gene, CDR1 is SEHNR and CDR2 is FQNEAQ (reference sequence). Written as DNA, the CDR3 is TGTGCCAGCAGCTTAGTTTCCGGGACTAGCGGGGATCGGTACGAGCAGTACTTC. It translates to CASSLVSGTSGDRYEQYF.

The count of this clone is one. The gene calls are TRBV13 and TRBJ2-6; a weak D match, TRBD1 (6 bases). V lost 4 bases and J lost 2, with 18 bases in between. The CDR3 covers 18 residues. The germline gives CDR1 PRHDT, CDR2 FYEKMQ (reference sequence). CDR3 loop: CASSSSRDTEPGANVLTF. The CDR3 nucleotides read TGTGCCAGCAGCTCTAGCCGGGACACTGAACCTGGGGCCAACGTCCTGACTTTC. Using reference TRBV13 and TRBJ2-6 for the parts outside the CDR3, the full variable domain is AAGVIQSPRHLIKEKRETATLKCYPIPRHDTVYWYQQGPGQDPQFLISFYEKMQSDKGSIPDRFSAQQFSDYHSELNMSSLELGDSALYFCASSSSRDTEPGANVLTFGAGSRLTVL.

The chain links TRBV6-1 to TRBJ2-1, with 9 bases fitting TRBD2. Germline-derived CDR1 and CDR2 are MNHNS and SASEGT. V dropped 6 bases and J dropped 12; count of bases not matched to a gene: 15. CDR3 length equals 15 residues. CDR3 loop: CASRTGTSSTLTQFF. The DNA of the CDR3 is TGTGCCAGCAGAACCGGGACTAGCTCCACGCTCACGCAGTTCTTC.

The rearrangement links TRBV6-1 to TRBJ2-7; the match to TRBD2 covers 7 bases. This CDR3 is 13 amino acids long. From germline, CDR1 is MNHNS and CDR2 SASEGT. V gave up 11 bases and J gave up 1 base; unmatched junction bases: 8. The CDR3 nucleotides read TGTGCCGCCCGGGCTAGCGGTTCCTACGAGCAGTACTTC. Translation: CAARASGSYEQYF.